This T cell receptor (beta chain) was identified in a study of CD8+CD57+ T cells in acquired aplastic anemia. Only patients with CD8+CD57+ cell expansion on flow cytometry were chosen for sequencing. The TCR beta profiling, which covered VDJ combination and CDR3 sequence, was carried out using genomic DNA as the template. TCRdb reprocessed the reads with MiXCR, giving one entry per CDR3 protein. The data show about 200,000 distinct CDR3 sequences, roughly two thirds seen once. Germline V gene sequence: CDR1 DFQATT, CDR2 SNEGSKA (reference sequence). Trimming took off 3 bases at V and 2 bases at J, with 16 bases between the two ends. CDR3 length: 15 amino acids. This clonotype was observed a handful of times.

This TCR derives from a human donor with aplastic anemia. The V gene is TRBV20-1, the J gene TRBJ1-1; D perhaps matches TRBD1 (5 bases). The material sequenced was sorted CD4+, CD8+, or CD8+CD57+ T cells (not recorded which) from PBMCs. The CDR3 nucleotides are TGCAGTGCTAGGAGTTCGTCGGGGCTAAACACTGAAGCTTTCTTT. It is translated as CSARSSSGLNTEAFF.